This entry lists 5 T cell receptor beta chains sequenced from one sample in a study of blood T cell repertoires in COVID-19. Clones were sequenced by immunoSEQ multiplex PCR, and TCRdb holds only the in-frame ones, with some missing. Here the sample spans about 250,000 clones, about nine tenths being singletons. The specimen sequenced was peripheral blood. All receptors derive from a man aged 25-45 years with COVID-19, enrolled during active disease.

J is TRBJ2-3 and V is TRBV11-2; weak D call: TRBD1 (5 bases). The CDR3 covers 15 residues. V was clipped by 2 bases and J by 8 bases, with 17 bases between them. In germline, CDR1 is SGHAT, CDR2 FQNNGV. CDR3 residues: CASSLKGQPLGTQYF. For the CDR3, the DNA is TGTGCCAGCAGCTTAAAGGGGCAGCCCTTAGGTACGCAGTATTTT. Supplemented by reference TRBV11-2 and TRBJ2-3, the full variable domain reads EAGVAQSPRYKIIEKRQSVAFWCNPISGHATLYWYQQILGQGPKLLIQFQNNGVVDDSQLPKDRFSAERLKGVDSTLKIQPAKLEDSAVYLCASSLKGQPLGTQYFGPGTRLTVL.

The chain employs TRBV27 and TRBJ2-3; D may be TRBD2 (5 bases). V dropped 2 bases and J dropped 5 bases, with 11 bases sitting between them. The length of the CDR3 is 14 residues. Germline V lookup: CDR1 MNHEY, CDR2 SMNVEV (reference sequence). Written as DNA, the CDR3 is TGTGCCAGCAGTTTAGCGTGGGGAGTAGATACGCAGTATTTT. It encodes CASSLAWGVDTQYF.

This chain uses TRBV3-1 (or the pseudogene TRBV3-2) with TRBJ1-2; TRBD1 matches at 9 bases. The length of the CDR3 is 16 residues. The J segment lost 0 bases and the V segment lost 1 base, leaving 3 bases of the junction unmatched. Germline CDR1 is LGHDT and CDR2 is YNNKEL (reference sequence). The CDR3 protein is CASSQAGQGANYGYTF. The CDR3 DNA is TGTGCCAGCAGCCAAGCGGGACAGGGTGCTAACTATGGCTACACCTTC.

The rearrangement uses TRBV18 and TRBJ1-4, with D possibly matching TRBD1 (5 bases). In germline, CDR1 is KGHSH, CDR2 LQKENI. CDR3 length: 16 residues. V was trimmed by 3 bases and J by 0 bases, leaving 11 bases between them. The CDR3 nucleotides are TGTGCCAGCTCACCTACGGGGGGGGCAACTAATGAAAAACTGTTTTTT. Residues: CASSPTGGATNEKLFF.

The CDR3, as DNA: TGTGCCAGCAGCTCGGGACAGGGGGTCGAGCAGTACTTC. It yields the protein CASSSGQGVEQYF. The rearrangement uses TRBV5-5 and TRBJ2-7; 11 bases are a match to TRBD1. V lost 3 bases, J lost 6 bases, and 2 bases stayed unmatched. The germline CDR1 and CDR2 sequences are SGHKS and YYEKEE (reference sequence). The CDR3 is 13 amino acids.